The sequence of this T cell receptor beta chain was determined in a study of breast tumors, draining lymph nodes, adjacent tissues. This clonotype has a count of ten or more. The antigen is unknown. The lymph nodes were axillary draining lymph nodes from breast cancer patients. TCRdb processed the multiplex PCR reads anew with MiXCR; each CDR3 protein has one entry. The table has about 180,000 distinct CDR3 sequences, roughly a third seen once. The germline V and J ends were trimmed by 4 bases and 8 bases, with 20 bases remaining between them. Germline V gene lookup returns CDR1 MNHEY and CDR2 SMNVEV (reference sequence). The CDR3 runs 15 residues. Study-level points and caveats: Tumors had less TCR diversity than lymph nodes, more than nontumor tissue.

This sequence joins TRBV27 and TRBJ1-2; a weak D match, TRBD1 (5 bases). The clonotype comes from a female donor with breast cancer. Some clones in this sample may be carry-over from other donors' samples. The material sequenced was axillary lymph node tissue. The CDR3 DNA reads TGTGCCAGCAGTTGGGAAAGTTCCGGGACGACGGGCTACACCTTC. Translation gives CASSWESSGTTGYTF.